Listed here are 17 T cell receptor beta chains from one sample, sequenced in a study of cytomegalovirus exposure and HLA in healthy donors (dated by TCRdb to the late 2010s). Receptor libraries were prepared by the immunoSEQ multiplex PCR assay. For the multiplex PCR, a mixture combining 60 forward primers for TCR Vbeta segments and 13 reverse primers for TCR Jbeta segments was used. TCRdb holds this immuneACCESS table with in-frame rearrangements only. Some clones are missing; in checked studies, unresolved V genes explain under half, and the rest has no known cause. This sample gives around 110,000 clones in total; around 70% of them show up just once. Of the sample, about 4.9% is held by the ten largest clones. The sequencing input was PBMCs. These receptors were collected from a man aged 25 to 40 in good health and CMV-seropositive.

The chain carries TRBV14 and TRBJ2-7; TRBD1 matches at 7 bases. The ends lost 4 bases at V and 3 bases at J; junction bases unmatched: 3. CDR1 is SGHDN and CDR2 is FVKESK in the germline V gene. This CDR3 has 13 residues. The CDR3 region has the DNA TGTGCCAGCAGCCTCCGGGACAGCTACGAGCAGTACTTC. Translating it yields CASSLRDSYEQYF. Together with reference TRBV14 and TRBJ2-7, the CDR3 gives the full variable domain: EAGVTQFPSHSVIEKGQTVTLRCDPISGHDNLYWYRRVMGKEIKFLLHFVKESKQDESGMPNNRFLAERTGGTYSTLKVQPAELEDSGVYFCASSLRDSYEQYFGPGTRLTVT.

The chain uses TRBV10-3 and TRBJ2-3, with TRBD2 matching over 8 bases. The CDR3 runs 16 residues. Per germline, CDR1 ENHRY and CDR2 SYGVKD. Trimming at V came to 3 bases and at J to 1 base, leaving 6 bases not matched to a gene. CDR3 loop: CAISEVSGVGTDTQYF. CDR3 DNA: TGTGCCATCAGTGAAGTTAGCGGGGTTGGCACAGATACGCAGTATTTT.

The gene calls are TRBV5-6 and TRBJ1-3, with D perhaps matching TRBD1 (6 bases). Germline-derived CDR1 and CDR2 are SGHDT and YYEEEE. The CDR3 runs 15 residues. V lost 5 bases and J lost 0, with 12 bases in between. The CDR3 nucleotides are TGTGCCAGCAGGATCAGGGGCCTCTCTGGAAACACCATATATTTT. Translating it yields CASRIRGLSGNTIYF.

The CDR3 loop is CASSRTGRFEKLFF. DNA of the CDR3: TGTGCCAGCAGTCGGACAGGTCGGTTTGAAAAACTGTTTTTT. J is TRBJ1-4 and V is TRBV2, with 7 bases identical to TRBD1. Germline lookup yields CDR1 SNHLY and CDR2 FYNNEI. V lost 5 bases to trimming and J lost 7 bases; unmatched junction nucleotides: 7. The CDR3 totals 14 residues.

J is TRBJ2-1 and V is TRBV9; D unclear. Between the trimmed V and J ends, which lost 1 base and 2 bases, there was a span of 10 bases. Germline V gene data show CDR1 as SGDLS and CDR2 as YYNGEE. The CDR3 totals 15 residues. The CDR3 DNA reads as TGTGCCAGCAGCGTATTTATGGCTGCCTACAATGAGCAGTTCTTC. Encoded protein: CASSVFMAAYNEQFF.

The gene calls are TRBV4-1 and TRBJ1-1; 7 bases agree with TRBD1. Germline loops: CDR1 MGHRA, CDR2 YSYEKL. Unmatched junction bases numbered 12, after V lost 0 bases and J lost 11 bases. The CDR3 consists of 15 residues. The CDR3 loop reads CASSQDRDRASSAFF. CDR3 bases: TGCGCCAGCAGCCAAGACAGAGACAGGGCGTCTTCTGCTTTCTTT.

The V and J genes are TRBV4-3 and TRBJ1-6; TRBD1 might be the D (5 bases). V lost 3 bases to trimming and J lost 5 bases, with 8 bases between them. The CDR3 contains 14 residues. Germline-derived CDR1 and CDR2 are LGHNA and YSLEER. CDR3 protein: CASSHRADNSPLHF. Written as DNA, the CDR3 is TGCGCCAGCAGCCACAGGGCTGATAATTCACCCCTCCACTTT.

The chain recombines TRBV14 with TRBJ2-1, with D tentatively TRBD1 (6 bases). The CDR3 loop spans 14 amino acids. V lost 9 bases, J lost 2 bases, and 14 bases lay in between. Per the germline V gene, CDR1 is SGHDN and CDR2 is FVKESK. The CDR3 coding sequence is TGTGCCAGTAGCGCCGGGACAACCTACAATGAGCAGTTCTTC. It translates to CASSAGTTYNEQFF.

The chain uses TRBV7-9 and TRBJ2-1; TRBD2 agrees at 10 bases. Germline trimming cut 0 bases from V and 3 bases from J; bases unmatched to any gene: 2. The V gene's germline CDR1 is SEHNR and CDR2 FQNEAQ (reference sequence). CDR3 size: 16 residues. CDR3 coding DNA: TGTGCCAGCAGCTTAGCGCTAGCGGGGGTCTACAATGAGCAGTTCTTC. It codes for CASSLALAGVYNEQFF. Looking up the rest from reference TRBV7-9 and TRBJ2-1 gives the full variable domain: DTGVSQNPRHKITKRGQNVTFRCDPISEHNRLYWYRQTLGQGPEFLTYFQNEAQLEKSRLLSDRFSAERPKGSFSTLEIQRTEQGDSAMYLCASSLALAGVYNEQFFGPGTRLTVL.

This clone was recorded once. V gene TRBV5-1 combines with J gene TRBJ2-7, with TRBD1 identical over 10 bases. Germline V CDR1 and CDR2: SGHRS, YFSETQ. V trimming: 4 bases; J trimming: 3 bases; junction bases outside the gene matches: 4. This CDR3 has 14 amino acids. The CDR3 sequence: CASSLRDRGYEQYF. The CDR3 region has the DNA TGCGCCAGCAGCCTCCGGGACAGGGGCTACGAGCAGTACTTC. The whole variable domain, remainder taken from reference TRBV5-1 and TRBJ2-7, is KAGVTQTPRYLIKTRGQQVTLSCSPISGHRSVSWYQQTPGQGLQFLFEYFSETQRNKGNFPGRFSGRQFSNSRSEMNVSTLELGDSALYLCASSLRDRGYEQYFGPGTRLTVT.

This clone was detected a few times. This chain links TRBV6-5 with TRBJ2-2, with 9 bases that match TRBD1. Germline loops: CDR1 MNHEY, CDR2 SVGAGI. J lost 4 bases, V lost 10 bases, and 4 bases had no gene match. The length of the CDR3 is 13 residues. CDR3 sequence (DNA): TGTGCCATCTGGGACAGGGCCACCGGGGAGCTGTTTTTT. This translates into CAIWDRATGELFF.

The gene calls are TRBV6-5 and TRBJ2-1, with 8 bases fitting TRBD1. Trimming at V came to 6 bases and at J to 8 bases, leaving 3 bases not matched to a gene. In germline, CDR1 is MNHEY, CDR2 SVGAGI. The CDR3 consists of 12 residues. The CDR3 protein is CASSRTGYEQFF. CDR3 nucleotides: TGTGCCAGCAGCCGGACAGGGTATGAGCAGTTCTTC.

The rearrangement joins TRBV6-6 to TRBJ1-1; TRBD1 is a possible D gene (5 bases). Germline CDR1 reads MNHNY; CDR2 reads SVGAGI (reference sequence). V was trimmed by 3 bases and J by 3 bases, leaving 14 bases between them. The CDR3 totals 15 residues. In DNA, the CDR3 is TGTGCCAGCAGTTATATAAGGGGTTGGGACACTGAAGCTTTCTTT. Amino acids: CASSYIRGWDTEAFF.

The V call is TRBV7-6, the J call TRBJ2-1; D is ambiguous. CDR1 is SGHVS, CDR2 FNYEAQ, per germline. The CDR3 length is 15 residues. Between the trimmed V and J ends, which lost 5 bases and 3 bases, there was a span of 14 bases. The CDR3 DNA sequence: TGTGCCAGCAGCCCTCCGAGTCCTCACTACAATGAGCAGTTCTTC. It specifies CASSPPSPHYNEQFF.

The J gene is TRBJ2-6, the V gene TRBV2; no firm D call. The germline CDR1 and CDR2 sequences are SNHLY and FYNNEI. The CDR3 loop spans 15 amino acids. V lost 6 bases to trimming and J lost 0 bases, with 9 bases between them. The CDR3 nucleotides are TGTGCCAGCAGGGAGATCTACTCTGGGGCCAACGTCCTGACTTTC. Translating it yields CASREIYSGANVLTF.

J is TRBJ2-5 and V is TRBV10-3; D possibly corresponds to TRBD1 (6 bases). V lost 7 bases to trimming and J lost 11 bases, with 17 bases between them. CDR1 and CDR2 (germline): ENHRY, SYGVKD. The CDR3 loop spans 12 amino acids. The CDR3 coding sequence is TGTGCCATCAAAGGCCAAGAGGGGGAGCAGTACTTC. It codes for CAIKGQEGEQYF.

V and J are TRBV15 and TRBJ1-1; 7 bases agree with TRBD1. The CDR3 contains 16 residues. From germline, CDR1 is LNHNV and CDR2 YYDKDF (reference sequence). V dropped 1 base and J dropped 3; count of bases not matched to a gene: 8. The CDR3 reads CATSRARQGRDTEAFF. The CDR3 DNA reads as TGTGCCACCAGCAGAGCGCGACAGGGTAGGGACACTGAAGCTTTCTTT.